This TCR beta chain was captured by sequencing in a study of response to subunit inactivated influenza vaccine. The length of the CDR3 is 15 residues. Germline-derived CDR1 and CDR2 are MNHEY and SMNVEV (reference sequence). V was trimmed by 1 base and J by 0 bases, leaving 9 bases between them. Regarding the study as a whole: Each seasonal flu vaccination may recruit only limited new T cells, authors suggested.

Comment on this clonotype: Its antigen is still unknown.

TCRdb used MiXCR to reprocess the RT-PCR reads, holding one entry per CDR3 protein. The sample has about 300,000 distinct CDR3 sequences, 20% to 25% seen once. The sequencing here drew on PBMCs from blood, taken approximately 20 months after vaccination. This TCR came from a man in his fifties or sixties who received an inactivated influenza vaccine. The rearrangement joins TRBV27 to TRBJ1-2, with D unresolved. CDR3 residues: CASSLYAGANYGYTF. CDR3 sequence (DNA): TGTGCCAGCAGTTTATATGCAGGAGCTAACTATGGCTACACCTTC.